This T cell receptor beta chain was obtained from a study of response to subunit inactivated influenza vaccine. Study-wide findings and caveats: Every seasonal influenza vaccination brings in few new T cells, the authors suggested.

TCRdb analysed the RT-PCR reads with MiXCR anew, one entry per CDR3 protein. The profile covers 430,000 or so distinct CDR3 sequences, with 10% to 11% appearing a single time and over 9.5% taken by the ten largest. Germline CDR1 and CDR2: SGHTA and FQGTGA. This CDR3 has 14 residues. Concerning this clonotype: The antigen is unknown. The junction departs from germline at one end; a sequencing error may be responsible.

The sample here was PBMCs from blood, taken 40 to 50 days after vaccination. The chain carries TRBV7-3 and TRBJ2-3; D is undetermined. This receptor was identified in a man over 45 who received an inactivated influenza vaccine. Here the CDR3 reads CASSITQGTDTQYF. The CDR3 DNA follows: TGTGCCAGCAGCATAACCCAGGGCACAGATACGCAGTATTTT.